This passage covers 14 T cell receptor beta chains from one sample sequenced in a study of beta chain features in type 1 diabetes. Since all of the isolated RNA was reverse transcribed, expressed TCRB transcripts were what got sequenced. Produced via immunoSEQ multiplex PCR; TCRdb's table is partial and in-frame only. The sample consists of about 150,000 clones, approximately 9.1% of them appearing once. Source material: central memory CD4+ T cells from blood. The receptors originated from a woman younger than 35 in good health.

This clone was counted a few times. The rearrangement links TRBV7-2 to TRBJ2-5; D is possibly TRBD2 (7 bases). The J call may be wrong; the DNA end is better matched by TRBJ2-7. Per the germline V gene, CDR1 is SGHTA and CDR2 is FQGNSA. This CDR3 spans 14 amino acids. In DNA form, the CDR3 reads TGTGCCAGCAGCCTCGGGGGGCAATCCTACGAGCAGTACTTC. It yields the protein CASSLGGQSYEQYF.

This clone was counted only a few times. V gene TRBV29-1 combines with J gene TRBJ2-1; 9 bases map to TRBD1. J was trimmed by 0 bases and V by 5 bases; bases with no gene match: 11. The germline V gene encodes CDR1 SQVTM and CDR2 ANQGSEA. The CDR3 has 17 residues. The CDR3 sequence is CSVLMLDRGSSYNEQFF. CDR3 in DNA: TGCAGCGTTCTAATGTTAGACAGGGGGTCCTCCTACAATGAGCAGTTCTTC.

CDR3 sequence: CAWNPGQNYGYTF. In nucleotides, the CDR3 is TGTGCCTGGAACCCGGGACAGAACTATGGCTACACCTTC. The chain joins TRBV30 to TRBJ1-2, with 7 bases identical to TRBD1. The CDR3 runs 13 residues. V shed 4 bases, J shed 2 bases, and the junction held 4 bases outside the gene matches. Germline CDR1 is GTSNPN and CDR2 is SVGIG (reference sequence).

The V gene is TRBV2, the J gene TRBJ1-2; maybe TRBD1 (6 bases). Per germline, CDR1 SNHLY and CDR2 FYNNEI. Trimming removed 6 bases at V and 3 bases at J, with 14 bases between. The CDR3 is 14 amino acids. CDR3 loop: CASSLQGTDYGYTF. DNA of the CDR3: TGTGCCAGCAGCCTTCAGGGGACGGACTATGGCTACACCTTC.

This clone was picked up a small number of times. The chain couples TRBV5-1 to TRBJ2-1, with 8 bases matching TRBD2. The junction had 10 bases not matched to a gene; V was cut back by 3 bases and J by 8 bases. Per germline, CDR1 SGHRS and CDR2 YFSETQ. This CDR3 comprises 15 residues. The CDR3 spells CASSSGGLGGDEQFF. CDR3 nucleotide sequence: TGCGCCAGCAGCTCGGGGGGACTAGGAGGCGATGAGCAGTTCTTC.

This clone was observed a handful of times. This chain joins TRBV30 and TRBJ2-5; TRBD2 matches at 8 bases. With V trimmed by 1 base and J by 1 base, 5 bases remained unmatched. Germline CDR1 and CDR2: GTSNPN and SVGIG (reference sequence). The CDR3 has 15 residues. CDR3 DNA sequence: TGTGCCTGGAGTGGGCTAGCGGGTTCCCAAGAGACCCAGTACTTC. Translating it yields CAWSGLAGSQETQYF.

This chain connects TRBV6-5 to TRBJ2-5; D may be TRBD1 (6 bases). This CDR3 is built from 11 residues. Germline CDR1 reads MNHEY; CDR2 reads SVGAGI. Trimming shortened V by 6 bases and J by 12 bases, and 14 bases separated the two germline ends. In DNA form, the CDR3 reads TGTGCCAGCAGGTCACAGGGCCCCGAGTACTTC. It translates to CASRSQGPEYF.

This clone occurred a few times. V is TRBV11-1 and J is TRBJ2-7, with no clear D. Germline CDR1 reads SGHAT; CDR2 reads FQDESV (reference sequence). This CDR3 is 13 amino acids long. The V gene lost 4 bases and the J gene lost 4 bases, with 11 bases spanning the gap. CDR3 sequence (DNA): TGTGCCAGCAGCTACCAACAGTTTTACGAGCAGTACTTC. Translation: CASSYQQFYEQYF.

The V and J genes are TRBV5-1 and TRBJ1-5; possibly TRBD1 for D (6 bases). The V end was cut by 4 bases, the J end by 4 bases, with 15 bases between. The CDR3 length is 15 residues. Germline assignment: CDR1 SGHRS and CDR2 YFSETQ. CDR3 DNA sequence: TGCGCCAGCAGCCCCTCGGGGGGCCTGAATCAGCCCCAGCATTTT. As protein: CASSPSGGLNQPQHF.

This CDR3 is CASSVDGAGATDTQYF. The CDR3 nucleotides read TGTGCCAGCAGCGTAGACGGGGCAGGGGCCACAGATACGCAGTATTTT. This chain uses TRBV9 with TRBJ2-3; maybe TRBD1 (6 bases). Looked up from germline, CDR1 is SGDLS and CDR2 is YYNGEE. V lost 0 bases, J lost 2 bases, and 13 bases lay in between. The CDR3 has 16 amino acids.

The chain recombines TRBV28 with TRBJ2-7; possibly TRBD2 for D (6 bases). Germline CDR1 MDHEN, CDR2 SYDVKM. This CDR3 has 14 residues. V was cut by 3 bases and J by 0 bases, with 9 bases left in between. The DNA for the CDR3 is TGTGCCAGCAGTTTGAGCGGGCGCTCCTACGAGCAGTACTTC. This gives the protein CASSLSGRSYEQYF.

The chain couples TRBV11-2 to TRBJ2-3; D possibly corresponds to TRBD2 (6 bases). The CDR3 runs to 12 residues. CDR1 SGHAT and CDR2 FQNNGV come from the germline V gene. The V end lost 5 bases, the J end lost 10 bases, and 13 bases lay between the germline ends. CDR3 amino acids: CASSRQGTAQYF. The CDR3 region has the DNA TGTGCCAGCAGCCGTCAAGGGACTGCGCAGTATTTT.

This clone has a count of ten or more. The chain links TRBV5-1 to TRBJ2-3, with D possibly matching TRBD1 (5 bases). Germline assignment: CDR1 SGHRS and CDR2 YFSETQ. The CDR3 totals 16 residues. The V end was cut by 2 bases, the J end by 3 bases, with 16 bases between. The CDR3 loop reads CASSFGAISGTDTQYF. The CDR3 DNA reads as TGCGCCAGCAGCTTTGGGGCCATAAGTGGAACAGATACGCAGTATTTT.

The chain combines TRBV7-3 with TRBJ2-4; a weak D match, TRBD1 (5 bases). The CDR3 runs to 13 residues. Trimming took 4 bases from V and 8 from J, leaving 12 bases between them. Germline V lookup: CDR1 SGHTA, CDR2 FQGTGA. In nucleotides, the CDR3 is TGTGCCAGCAGCTCAGGGCCAAGGGACATTCAGTACTTC. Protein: CASSSGPRDIQYF.